This passage covers 6 T cell receptor beta chains from one sample sequenced in a study of blood T cell repertoires in COVID-19. Profiling relied on immunoSEQ multiplex PCR, and the TCRdb table lists in-frame clones only, not all of them. Among about 46,000 clones, about 85% were seen once, and the ten largest hold 3.1%. The sample comprised PBMCs or T cells enriched from blood (not recorded which). These receptors were collected from a woman between 45 and 60 years old who had recovered from COVID-19.

This rearrangement joins TRBV7-2 to TRBJ2-1; 8 bases fit TRBD2. The CDR3 extends over 16 amino acids. In germline, CDR1 is SGHTA, CDR2 FQGNSA. Trimming cost V 1 base and J 2 bases; bases outside gene matches: 4. For the CDR3, the DNA is TGTGCCAGCAGCTTAGGTTGGCGGGGGGCCTACAATGAGCAGTTCTTC. Its translation is CASSLGWRGAYNEQFF. The full variable domain, rest sourced from reference TRBV7-2 and TRBJ2-1, is GAGVSQSPSNKVTEKGKDVELRCDPISGHTALYWYRQSLGQGLEFLIYFQGNSAPDKSGLPSDRFSAERTGGSVSTLTIQRTQQEDSAVYLCASSLGWRGAYNEQFFGPGTRLTVL.

The chain is built from TRBV6-2 or TRBV6-3 and TRBJ1-5, with D uncertain. With 4 bases removed from V and 2 bases from J, the gap between germline ends came to 18 bases. CDR1 and CDR2 from the germline V gene are MNHEY and SVGEGT. The CDR3 has 17 residues. CDR3 DNA: TGTGCCAGCAGTTCCGTTGAGGGCCTACGTGGCAATCAGCCCCAGCATTTT. As protein: CASSSVEGLRGNQPQHF.

This chain links TRBV10-2 with TRBJ2-7; TRBD2 aligns across 11 bases. The CDR3 runs to 14 residues. Trimming cost V 7 bases and J 5 bases; bases outside gene matches: 7. Germline V gives CDR1 WSHSY, CDR2 SAAADI. CDR3 protein: CASILAGDSHEQYF. CDR3 nucleotide sequence: TGCGCCAGCATACTAGCGGGAGATAGTCACGAGCAGTACTTC.

In its sample, this clone was seen once. The gene calls are TRBV4-2 and TRBJ1-5, with D tentatively TRBD1 (6 bases). The CDR3 extends over 15 amino acids. Trimming pared 2 bases from V and 5 bases from J, leaving 13 bases between. The germline V gene encodes CDR1 LGHNA and CDR2 YNFKEQ. The CDR3 spells CASSQSGQPDQPQHF. The CDR3 DNA is TGTGCCAGCAGCCAATCCGGACAGCCCGATCAGCCCCAGCATTTT.

V usage is TRBV18 and J usage is TRBJ2-7, with D maybe TRBD2 (6 bases). Germline-derived CDR1 and CDR2 are KGHSH and LQKENI. This CDR3 region has 15 residues. Trimming removed 2 bases at V and 0 bases at J, with 11 bases between. CDR3 DNA sequence: TGTGCCAGCTCACCAATGGGGGGTGGCTCCTACGAGCAGTACTTC. Translation: CASSPMGGGSYEQYF.

CDR3 region: CASSTSGRVGEQFF. For the CDR3, the DNA is TGTGCCAGCAGTACTAGCGGGAGGGTTGGTGAGCAGTTCTTC. V is TRBV28 and J is TRBJ2-1, with 13 positions matching TRBD2. V lost 5 bases to trimming and J lost 9 bases; unmatched junction nucleotides: 4. Germline CDR1 and CDR2: MDHEN and SYDVKM. The CDR3 sequence is 14 residues long.